This T cell receptor (beta chain) emerged from a study of beta chain features in type 1 diabetes. Study conclusions and caveats: For TCRB rearrangement, an influence of HLA type remained unresolved here. Lower insertion and higher deletion counts appeared at VDJ junctions in type 1 diabetes patients. When cDNA is sequenced, cells with high TCR expression could be over-represented.

The length of the CDR3 is 18 residues. The germline V gene encodes CDR1 KGHSH and CDR2 LQKENI. V gave up 1 base and J gave up 1 base; unmatched junction bases: 5. On this clone itself: Its antigen is as yet unknown.

The authors reverse transcribed all of the isolated RNA, so sequencing captured expressed TCRB transcripts. The read count averaged about 3.57 million across naive, central memory and regulatory T cell samples. Profiled with immunoSEQ multiplex PCR; TCRdb holds only in-frame clones, not every one. The sample carries 860,000 or so clones, roughly 17% recorded once. This rearrangement joins TRBV18 to TRBJ2-5; 14 positions match TRBD2. Sequenced input: naive CD4+ T cells from blood. The clonotype was recovered from a young woman in good health. The CDR3 bases are TGTGCCAGCTCACCACGGGGACTAGCGGGAGCCTTCCAAGAGACCCAGTACTTC. It is translated as CASSPRGLAGAFQETQYF.